The clone carrying this TCR beta chain was detected ten times or more. UMIs and a universal primer site were added when TCR cDNA was made by 5'RACE template switching. TCRdb fed the 5' RACE reads into MiXCR, producing one record per CDR3 protein. The repertoire consists of 110,000 or so distinct CDR3 sequences, with about 7% occurring once and the leading ten covering more than 2.5%. The germline gives CDR1 MGHRA, CDR2 YSYEKL. Trimming removed 1 base at V and 6 bases at J, with 15 bases between. The CDR3 loop spans 15 amino acids. These data are taken from a study of T cells after yellow fever vaccination. Study-wide background: When fractions had low cell numbers, they were prepared with SMART-Seq v4 Ultra Low Input.

The source material was CD4+ T cells sorted from PBMCs, sampled more than 40 days after the first yellow fever vaccination. This chain joins TRBV4-1 and TRBJ1-1; tentative D call: TRBD1 (6 bases). This clonotype was obtained from a man aged 18 to 30 who received the YFV17D yellow fever vaccine. CDR3 in amino acids: CASSQVTQGIAEAFF. CDR3 DNA: TGCGCCAGCAGCCAAGTAACACAGGGAATCGCTGAAGCTTTCTTT.